Listed here is a single T cell receptor (beta chain). Its specificity is not known. There are 12 residues in the CDR3. Trimming pared 7 bases from V and 4 bases from J, leaving 8 bases between. The data stem from a study of blood T cells in healthy people across ages. Overall study findings and caveats: Naive T cell percentage and TCR beta diversity correlated strongly. Reliance upon unsorted PBMCs precluded definitive naive versus antigen-experienced comparison.

Then a second PCR, running roughly 7 to 11 cycles, was carried out with a sample-barcoded 5' primer and a J-beta primer mix. TCRdb fed the 5' RACE reads into MiXCR, producing one record per CDR3 protein. Of 700,000 or so distinct CDR3 sequences in the sample, 40% to 45% are singletons; the top ten hold 30%. Sequencing was carried out using blood. The chain uses TRBV12-3 or TRBV12-4 and TRBJ1-3, with no clear D. The sequence was obtained from a man older than 75 in good health. CDR3 loop: CASTQDGNTIYF. The CDR3 bases are TGTGCCAGCACCCAGGACGGAAACACCATATATTTT.